The rows below give T cell receptor beta chains drawn from one sample of a study of shared clonotypes between healthy human individuals. This table comes from immunoSEQ multiplex PCR, and its TCRdb copy is limited to in-frame clones, with some not included. Seen here are about 2,500,000 clones, approximately 92% observed once, and the top ten hold about 0.13%. Sequencing input: naive CD4+ T cells sorted from blood. These receptors were obtained from a young man in good health. Both conserved end residues are trimmed from each CDR3. D genes are given only for firm matches.

D gene,J gene,CDR3 length,V gene,CDR3 protein
NA,TRBJ2-3,14,TRBV5-4,ASSLRGRPSTDTQY
TRBD1,TRBJ2-1,9,TRBV10-3,AIGTGNEQF
NA,TRBJ1-2,12,TRBV30,AWGGDPVNYGYT
NA,TRBJ2-3,13,TRBV7-3,ASSLGTPSTDTQY
NA,TRBJ2-1,10,TRBV5-1,ASSLQNNEQF
NA,TRBJ1-2,12,TRBV7-9,ASTLGGQSISYT
NA,TRBJ1-6,12,TRBV25-1,ASGWGQDNSPLH
NA,TRBJ2-3,11,TRBV18,ASSQRATDTQY
TRBD1,TRBJ2-7,12,TRBV7-6,ASSYTQGSYEQY
NA,TRBJ1-2,11,TRBV2,ASSEEAPYGYT
NA,TRBJ2-2,10,TRBV7-2,ASGPVAGELF
NA,TRBJ1-4,13,TRBV10-2,ASRGGMETNEKLF
NA,TRBJ2-2,12,TRBV7-9,ASSRQEGIGELF
TRBD1,TRBJ1-5,11,TRBV2,ASRQGAGQPQH
NA,TRBJ2-1,13,TRBV6-5,ATQNPRGALNEQF
TRBD1,TRBJ1-6,12,TRBV25-1,ASLQGGFGSPLH
NA,TRBJ2-7,14,TRBV6-1,AISEGTLSGSYEQY
NA,TRBJ2-4,15,TRBV4-1,ASSLDGRTGPGNIQY
TRBD2,TRBJ2-3,13,TRBV11-2,ASSAASGRMDTQY
NA,TRBJ2-1,12,TRBV4-1,ASSQEEVFNEQF
NA,TRBJ1-2,13,TRBV4-3,ASSQVQEKDYGYT
NA,TRBJ1-4,9,TRBV6-1,ASGGGEKLF
NA,TRBJ1-3,13,TRBV6-5,ASSLQPTWGNTIY
NA,TRBJ1-2,12,TRBV7-8,ASSLTDRNYGYT
NA,TRBJ2-3,9,TRBV11-1,ASSRTDTQY
NA,NA,11,TRBV7-2,ASSLRDGYEQY